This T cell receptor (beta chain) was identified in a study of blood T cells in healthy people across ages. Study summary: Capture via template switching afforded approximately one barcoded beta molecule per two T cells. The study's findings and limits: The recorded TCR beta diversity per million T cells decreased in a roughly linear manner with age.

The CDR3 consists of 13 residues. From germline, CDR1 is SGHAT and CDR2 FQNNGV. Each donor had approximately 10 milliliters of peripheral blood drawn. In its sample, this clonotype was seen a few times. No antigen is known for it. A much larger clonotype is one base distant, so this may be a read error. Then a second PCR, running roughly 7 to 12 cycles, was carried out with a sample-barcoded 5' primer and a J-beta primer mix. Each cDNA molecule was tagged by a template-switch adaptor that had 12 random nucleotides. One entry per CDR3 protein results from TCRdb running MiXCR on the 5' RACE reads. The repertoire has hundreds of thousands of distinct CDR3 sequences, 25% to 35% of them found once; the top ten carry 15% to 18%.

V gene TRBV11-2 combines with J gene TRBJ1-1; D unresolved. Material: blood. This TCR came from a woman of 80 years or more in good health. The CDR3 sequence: CTSSLVMNTEAFF. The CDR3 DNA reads TGTACCAGCAGCTTAGTGATGAACACTGAAGCTTTCTTT.